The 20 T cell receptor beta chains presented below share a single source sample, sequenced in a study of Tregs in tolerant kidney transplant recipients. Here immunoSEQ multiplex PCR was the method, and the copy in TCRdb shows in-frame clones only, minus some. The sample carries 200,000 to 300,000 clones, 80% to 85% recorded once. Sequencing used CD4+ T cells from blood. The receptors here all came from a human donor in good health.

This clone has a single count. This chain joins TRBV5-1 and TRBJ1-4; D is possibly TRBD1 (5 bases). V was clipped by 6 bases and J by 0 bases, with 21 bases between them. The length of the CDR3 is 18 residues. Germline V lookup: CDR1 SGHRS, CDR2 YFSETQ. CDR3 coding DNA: TGCGCCAGCACCCTAAGGGGTGGGCACGGGGCAACTAATGAAAAACTGTTTTTT. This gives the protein CASTLRGGHGATNEKLFF.

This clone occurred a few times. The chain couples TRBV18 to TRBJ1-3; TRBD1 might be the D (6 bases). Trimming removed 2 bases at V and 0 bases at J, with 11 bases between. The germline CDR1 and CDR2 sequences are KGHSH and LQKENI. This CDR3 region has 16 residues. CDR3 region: CASSPGGGYSGNTIYF. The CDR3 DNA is TGTGCCAGCTCACCAGGGGGCGGTTACTCTGGAAACACCATATATTTT. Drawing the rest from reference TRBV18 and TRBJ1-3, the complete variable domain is NAGVMQNPRHLVRRRGQEARLRCSPMKGHSHVYWYRQLPEEGLKFMVYLQKENIIDESGMPKERFSAEFPKEGPSILRIQQVVRGDSAAYFCASSPGGGYSGNTIYFGEGSWLTVV.

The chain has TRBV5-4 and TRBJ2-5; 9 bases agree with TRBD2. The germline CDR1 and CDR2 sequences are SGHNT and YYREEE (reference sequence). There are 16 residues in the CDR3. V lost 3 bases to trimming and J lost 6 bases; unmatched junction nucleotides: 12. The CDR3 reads CASSSATAGGAKTQYF. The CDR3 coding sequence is TGTGCCAGCAGCTCCGCAACAGCGGGGGGAGCGAAGACCCAGTACTTC.

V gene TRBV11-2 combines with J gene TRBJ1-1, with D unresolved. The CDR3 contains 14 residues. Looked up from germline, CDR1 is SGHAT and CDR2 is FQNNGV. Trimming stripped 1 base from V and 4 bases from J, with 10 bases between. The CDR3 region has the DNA TGTGCCAGCAGCTTAGGCCCCGGGGTCACTGAAGCTTTCTTT. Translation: CASSLGPGVTEAFF.

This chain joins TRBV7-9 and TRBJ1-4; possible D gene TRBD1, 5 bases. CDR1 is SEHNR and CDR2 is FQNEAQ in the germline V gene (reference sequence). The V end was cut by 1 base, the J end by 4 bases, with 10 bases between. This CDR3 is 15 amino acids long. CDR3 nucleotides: TGTGCCAGCAGCTTAGGGGGCCCGCGTAATGAAAAACTGTTTTTT. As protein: CASSLGGPRNEKLFF.

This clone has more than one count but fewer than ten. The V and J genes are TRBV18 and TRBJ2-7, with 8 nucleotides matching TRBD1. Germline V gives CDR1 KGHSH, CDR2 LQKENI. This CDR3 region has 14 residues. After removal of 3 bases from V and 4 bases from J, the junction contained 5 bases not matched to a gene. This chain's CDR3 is CASSPQGARYEQYF. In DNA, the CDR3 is TGTGCCAGCTCACCTCAGGGGGCGCGGTACGAGCAGTACTTC.

CDR3 bases: TGTGCCAGCAGCCTCGGACTTCCCCGGCCGAACACCGGGGAGCTGTTTTTT. Its protein product is CASSLGLPRPNTGELFF. J is TRBJ2-2 and V is TRBV11-1, with D possibly TRBD2 on 5 matching bases. Germline CDR1 is SGHAT and CDR2 is FQDESV (reference sequence). Trimming removed 5 bases at V and 0 bases at J, with 16 bases between. The CDR3 covers 17 residues.

The CDR3 is CASSQRSSGANVLTF. The DNA of the CDR3 is TGTGCCAGCAGCCAACGGTCCTCTGGGGCCAACGTCCTGACTTTC. This chain uses TRBV14 with TRBJ2-6, with D unclear. The CDR3 extends over 15 amino acids. Trimming took 2 bases from V and 0 from J, leaving 5 bases between them. Per germline, CDR1 SGHDN and CDR2 FVKESK.

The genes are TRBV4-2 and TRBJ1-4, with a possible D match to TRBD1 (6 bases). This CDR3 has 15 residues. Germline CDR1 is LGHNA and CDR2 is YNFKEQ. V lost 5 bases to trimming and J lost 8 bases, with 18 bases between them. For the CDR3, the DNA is TGTGCCAGCAGCACATCCGGGGGGGGCCGGGAAAAACTGTTTTTT. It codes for CASSTSGGGREKLFF.

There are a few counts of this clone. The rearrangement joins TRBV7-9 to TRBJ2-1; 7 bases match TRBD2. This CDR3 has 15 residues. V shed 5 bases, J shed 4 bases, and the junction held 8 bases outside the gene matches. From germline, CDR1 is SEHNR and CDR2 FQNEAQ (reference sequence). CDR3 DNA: TGTGCCAGCAGCCCCATCGGGGAGGGGTACAATGAGCAGTTCTTC. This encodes CASSPIGEGYNEQFF. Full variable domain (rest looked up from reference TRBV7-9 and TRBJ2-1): DTGVSQNPRHKITKRGQNVTFRCDPISEHNRLYWYRQTLGQGPEFLTYFQNEAQLEKSRLLSDRFSAERPKGSFSTLEIQRTEQGDSAMYLCASSPIGEGYNEQFFGPGTRLTVL.

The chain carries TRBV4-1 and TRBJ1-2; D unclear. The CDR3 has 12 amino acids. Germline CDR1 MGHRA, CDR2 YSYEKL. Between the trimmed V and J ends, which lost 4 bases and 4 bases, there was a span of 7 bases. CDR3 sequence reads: CASSRGTYGYTF. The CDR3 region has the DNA TGCGCCAGCAGCCGGGGAACCTATGGCTACACCTTC.

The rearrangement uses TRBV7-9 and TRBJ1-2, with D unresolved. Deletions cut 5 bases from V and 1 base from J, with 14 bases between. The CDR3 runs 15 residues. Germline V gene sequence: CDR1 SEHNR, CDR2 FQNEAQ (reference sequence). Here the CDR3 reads CASSPGRNLNYGYTF. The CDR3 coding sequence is TGTGCCAGCAGCCCAGGACGGAACCTTAACTATGGCTACACCTTC. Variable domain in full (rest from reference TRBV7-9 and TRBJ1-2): DTGVSQNPRHKITKRGQNVTFRCDPISEHNRLYWYRQTLGQGPEFLTYFQNEAQLEKSRLLSDRFSAERPKGSFSTLEIQRTEQGDSAMYLCASSPGRNLNYGYTFGSGTRLTVV.

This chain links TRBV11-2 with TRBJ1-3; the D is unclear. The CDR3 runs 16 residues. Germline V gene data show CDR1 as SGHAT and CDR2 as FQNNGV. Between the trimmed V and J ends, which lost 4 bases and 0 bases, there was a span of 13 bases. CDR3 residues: CASSSGFPRSGNTIYF. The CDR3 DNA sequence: TGTGCCAGCAGCTCCGGATTTCCCCGCTCTGGAAACACCATATATTTT.

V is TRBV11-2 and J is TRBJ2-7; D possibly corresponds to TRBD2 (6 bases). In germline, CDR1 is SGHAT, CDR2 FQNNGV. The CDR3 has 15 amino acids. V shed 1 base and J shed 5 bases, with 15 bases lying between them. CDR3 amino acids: CASSLVRGLHHEQYF. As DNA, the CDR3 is TGTGCCAGCAGCTTAGTTAGGGGACTCCACCACGAGCAGTACTTC.

The CDR3 loop is CASQPGLAGEGEQYF. The CDR3 DNA reads as TGTGCCAGTCAGCCGGGACTAGCGGGAGAGGGTGAGCAGTACTTC. The chain has TRBV6-1 and TRBJ2-7, with 14 bases aligning to TRBD2. CDR1 is MNHNS and CDR2 is SASEGT in the germline V gene. The CDR3 is 15 amino acids. V dropped 9 bases and J dropped 7; count of bases not matched to a gene: 11.

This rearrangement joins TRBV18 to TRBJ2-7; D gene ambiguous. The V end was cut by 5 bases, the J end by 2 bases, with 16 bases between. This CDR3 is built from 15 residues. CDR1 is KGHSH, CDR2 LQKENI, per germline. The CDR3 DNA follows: TGTGCCAGCTCAATGACACCTTTCCCCACCTACGAGCAGTACTTC. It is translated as CASSMTPFPTYEQYF.

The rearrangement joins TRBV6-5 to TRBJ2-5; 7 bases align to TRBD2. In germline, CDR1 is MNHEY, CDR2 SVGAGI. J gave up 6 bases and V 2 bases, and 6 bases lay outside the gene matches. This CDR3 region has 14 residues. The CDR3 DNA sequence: TGTGCCAGCAGTTACAAGCGGGGTCTTAAGACCCAGTACTTC. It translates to CASSYKRGLKTQYF.

The CDR3 reads CASRLDRAGSTEAFF. CDR3 coding DNA: TGTGCCAGTAGGCTGGACAGGGCGGGAAGCACTGAAGCTTTCTTT. This rearrangement joins TRBV19 to TRBJ1-1; the match to TRBD1 covers 8 bases. Unmatched junction bases numbered 10, after V lost 6 bases and J lost 4 bases. The CDR3 runs to 15 residues. Germline values: CDR1 LNHDA, CDR2 SQIVND (reference sequence).

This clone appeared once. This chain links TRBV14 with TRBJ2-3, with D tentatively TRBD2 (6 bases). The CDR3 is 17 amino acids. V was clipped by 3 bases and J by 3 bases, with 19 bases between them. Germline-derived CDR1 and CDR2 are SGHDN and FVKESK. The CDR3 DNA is TGTGCCAGCAGCCACCTGGAACCGGGACTTTCAACAGATACGCAGTATTTT. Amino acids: CASSHLEPGLSTDTQYF.

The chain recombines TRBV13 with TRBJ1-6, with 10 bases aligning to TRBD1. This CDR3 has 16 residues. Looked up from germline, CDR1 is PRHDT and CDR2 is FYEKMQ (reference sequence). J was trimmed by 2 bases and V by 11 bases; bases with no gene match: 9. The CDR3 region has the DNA TGTGCCGCGGGACAGGGGACTCCCCCCTATAATTCACCCCTCCACTTT. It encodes CAAGQGTPPYNSPLHF. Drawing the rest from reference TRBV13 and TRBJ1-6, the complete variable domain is AAGVIQSPRHLIKEKRETATLKCYPIPRHDTVYWYQQGPGQDPQFLISFYEKMQSDKGSIPDRFSAQQFSDYHSELNMSSLELGDSALYFCAAGQGTPPYNSPLHFGNGTRLTVT.